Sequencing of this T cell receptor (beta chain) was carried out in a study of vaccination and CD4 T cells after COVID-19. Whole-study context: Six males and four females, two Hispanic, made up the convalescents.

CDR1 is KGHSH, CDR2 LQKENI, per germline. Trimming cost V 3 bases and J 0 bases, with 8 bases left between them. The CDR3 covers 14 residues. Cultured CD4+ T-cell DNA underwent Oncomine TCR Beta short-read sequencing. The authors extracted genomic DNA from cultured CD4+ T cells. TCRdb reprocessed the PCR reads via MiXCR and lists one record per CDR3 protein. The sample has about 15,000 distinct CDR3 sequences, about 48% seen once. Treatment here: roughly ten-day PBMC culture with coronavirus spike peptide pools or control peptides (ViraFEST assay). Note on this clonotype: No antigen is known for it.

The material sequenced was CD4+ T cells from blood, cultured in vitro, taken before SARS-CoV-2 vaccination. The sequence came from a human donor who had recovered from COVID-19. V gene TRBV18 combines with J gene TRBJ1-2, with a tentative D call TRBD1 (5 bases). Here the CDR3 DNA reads TGTGCCAGCTCACCCGGGGCCGCTAACTATGGCTACACCTTC. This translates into CASSPGAANYGYTF.